The 5 T cell receptor beta chains given below trace back to one sample, sequenced in a study of sequential checkpoint blockade in melanoma. Treatment specified: randomized to nivolumab then ipilimumab (arm A) or the reverse (arm B). TCRdb's copy holds only in-frame clones and misses some; the assay was immunoSEQ multiplex PCR. Of over 9,500 clones detected, over 60% appear once; the ten largest clones hold 9% to 12%. This sample comprised CD8+ T cells sorted from blood (inferred from file names), obtained from a patient given nivolumab and ipilimumab in sequence. These receptors all come from a human donor with melanoma.

V is TRBV2 and J is TRBJ2-7, with 11 bases aligning to TRBD2. J lost 5 bases, V lost 1 base, and 4 bases had no gene match. The CDR3 spans 15 residues. Germline loops: CDR1 SNHLY, CDR2 FYNNEI. CDR3 in amino acids: CASSEGGLAGNEQYF. The CDR3 DNA sequence: TGTGCCAGCAGTGAAGGTGGACTAGCGGGCAACGAGCAGTACTTC. The full variable domain, with the rest looked up from reference TRBV2 and TRBJ2-7, is EPEVTQTPSHQVTQMGQEVILRCVPISNHLYFYWYRQILGQKVEFLVSFYNNEISEKSEIFDDQFSVERPDGSNFTLKIRSTKLEDSAMYFCASSEGGLAGNEQYFGPGTRLTVT.

J is TRBJ2-5 and V is TRBV4-2; 8 bases line up with TRBD2. The J call may be incorrect, as the DNA end agrees better with TRBJ2-7. Germline V gene sequence: CDR1 LGHNA, CDR2 YNFKEQ. The CDR3 length is 15 residues. Written as DNA, the CDR3 is TGTGCCAGCAGCCCCCTGCGGGAGGCTACCTACGAGCAGTACTTC. It codes for CASSPLREATYEQYF.

V gene TRBV19 combines with J gene TRBJ2-7, with 7 bases matching TRBD1. The germline gives CDR1 LNHDA, CDR2 SQIVND (reference sequence). The V segment lost 6 bases and the J segment 2 bases; nucleotides outside the gene matches: 10. This CDR3 is built from 15 residues. CDR3 amino acids: CASRIRTGGTYEQYF. DNA for the CDR3: TGTGCCAGTAGAATACGGACAGGTGGGACCTACGAGCAGTACTTC.

The V call is TRBV7-6, the J call TRBJ2-7, with 11 bases that match TRBD2. The CDR3 is 16 amino acids. From germline, CDR1 is SGHVS and CDR2 FNYEAQ. The V gene end was trimmed by 1 base and the J gene end by 2 bases; junction bases not matched to a gene: 4. The chain's CDR3 is CASSLGVSGRAYEQYF. For the CDR3, the DNA is TGTGCCAGCAGCTTAGGGGTTAGCGGGAGGGCCTACGAGCAGTACTTC.

There are a few counts of this clone. The chain recombines TRBV6-5 with TRBJ2-2, with 8 bases identical to TRBD2. Losses at the gene ends were 6 bases for V and 10 bases for J; bases not matched to a gene: 13. Germline V gene lookup returns CDR1 MNHEY and CDR2 SVGAGI. CDR3 size: 15 residues. This chain's CDR3 is CASSPFGEREKELFF. As DNA, the CDR3 is TGTGCCAGCAGCCCCTTCGGGGAGCGGGAGAAGGAGCTGTTTTTT.